The clone carrying this T cell receptor beta chain was detected ten times or more. This sample was included in a study of early T cells in non-severe SARS-CoV-2 infection. Each CDR3 protein gets one entry after TCRdb re-called the 5' RACE reads with MiXCR. The sample includes approximately 28,000 distinct CDR3 sequences, 6% seen only once; the top ten take 34%. Germline values: CDR1 MNHNY, CDR2 SVGAGI (reference sequence). Trimming took 0 bases from V and 3 from J; bases not matched to a gene: 7. The CDR3 sequence is 18 residues long. The sequence was collected from an adult who was a healthcare worker with PCR-confirmed SARS-CoV-2 infection or an uninfected control (not recorded which). The sample here was whole blood, taken at baseline. This chain links TRBV6-6 with TRBJ2-3, with 12 nucleotides matching TRBD2. CDR3 sequence: CASSYSASGGARTDTQYF. The CDR3 DNA is TGTGCCAGCAGTTACTCGGCTAGCGGGGGGGCACGGACAGATACGCAGTATTTT.